The 25 T cell receptor beta chains given below trace back to one sample, sequenced in a study of T cell changes during pregnancy in multiple sclerosis. TCRdb's copy holds only in-frame clones and misses some; the assay was immunoSEQ multiplex PCR. Of about 120,000 clones in the sample, 90% to 95% were seen once. Sample: peripheral blood, taken in the third trimester of pregnancy. The receptors were gathered from a female donor with multiple sclerosis, enrolled in a pregnancy study.

The V call is TRBV5-6, the J call TRBJ1-1; D not certain. V lost 4 bases to trimming and J lost 2 bases, with 18 bases between them. The CDR3 length is 16 residues. Germline assignment: CDR1 SGHDT and CDR2 YYEEEE. The CDR3 loop reads CASSPLGPAGNTEAFF. In DNA form, the CDR3 reads TGTGCCAGCAGCCCGTTGGGCCCGGCGGGAAACACTGAAGCTTTCTTT.

The gene calls are TRBV4-1 and TRBJ1-2, with 7 positions matching TRBD1. There are 17 residues in the CDR3. The germline V gene has CDR1 MGHRA and CDR2 YSYEKL. After removal of 2 bases from V and 5 bases from J, the junction contained 14 bases not matched to a gene. The CDR3 sequence is CASSQTPVPAGGYGYTF. CDR3 DNA sequence: TGCGCCAGCAGCCAAACGCCGGTTCCCGCAGGGGGATATGGCTACACCTTC.

The chain links TRBV19 to TRBJ1-5, with a possible D match to TRBD1 (6 bases). With 5 bases removed from V and 3 bases from J, the gap between germline ends came to 14 bases. Germline V gene sequence: CDR1 LNHDA, CDR2 SQIVND (reference sequence). This CDR3 is 15 amino acids long. Here the CDR3 DNA reads TGTGCCAGTAGTCCTAGGGGGACCTACAATCAGCCCCAGCATTTT. This encodes CASSPRGTYNQPQHF. Filled out from reference TRBV19 and TRBJ1-5, the complete variable domain reads DGGITQSPKYLFRKEGQNVTLSCEQNLNHDAMYWYRQDPGQGLRLIYYSQIVNDFQKGDIAEGYSVSREKKESFPLTVTSAQKNPTAFYLCASSPRGTYNQPQHFGDGTRLSIL.

The J gene is TRBJ1-5, the V gene TRBV19; D may be TRBD1 (6 bases). The V end was cut by 6 bases, the J end by 0 bases, with 9 bases between. The CDR3 runs to 14 residues. The germline V gene encodes CDR1 LNHDA and CDR2 SQIVND (reference sequence). This CDR3 is CASRTTGSNQPQHF. CDR3 sequence (DNA): TGTGCCAGTAGGACGACAGGTAGCAATCAGCCCCAGCATTTT.

The rearrangement uses TRBV2 and TRBJ1-1; 9 bases align to TRBD1. CDR1 and CDR2 from the germline V gene are SNHLY and FYNNEI. The V segment lost 7 bases and the J segment 1 base; nucleotides outside the gene matches: 4. This CDR3 region has 14 residues. CDR3 in DNA: TGTGCCAGCAAGGACAGGGGTGCGAACACTGAAGCTTTCTTT. Its translation: CASKDRGANTEAFF.

The genes are TRBV19 and TRBJ2-5; 7 bases agree with TRBD2. The CDR3 has 12 amino acids. V was clipped by 6 bases and J by 2 bases; unmatched bases: 0. CDR1 is LNHDA and CDR2 is SQIVND in the germline V gene (reference sequence). The CDR3 sequence is CASSGGQETQYF. CDR3 nucleotides: TGTGCCAGTAGCGGGGGGCAAGAGACCCAGTACTTC. The whole variable domain, filled in from reference TRBV19 and TRBJ2-5, reads DGGITQSPKYLFRKEGQNVTLSCEQNLNHDAMYWYRQDPGQGLRLIYYSQIVNDFQKGDIAEGYSVSREKKESFPLTVTSAQKNPTAFYLCASSGGQETQYFGPGTRLLVL.

This sequence joins TRBV13 and TRBJ2-3; 11 bases are a match to TRBD2. Germline V lookup: CDR1 PRHDT, CDR2 FYEKMQ (reference sequence). Trimming took 3 bases from V and 5 from J; bases not matched to a gene: 1. The CDR3 length is 14 residues. The CDR3 DNA is TGTGCCAGCAGCTTTCTAGCGGGGGGAGATACGCAGTATTTT. Amino acid sequence: CASSFLAGGDTQYF.

The chain uses TRBV19 and TRBJ2-7, with 8 bases matching TRBD1. The germline V gene encodes CDR1 LNHDA and CDR2 SQIVND (reference sequence). V gave up 6 bases and J gave up 3 bases; unmatched junction bases: 10. The CDR3 has 15 residues. CDR3 loop: CASSPRTGINYEQYF. The CDR3 DNA reads as TGTGCCAGTAGCCCACGGACAGGGATAAACTACGAGCAGTACTTC.

The genes are TRBV7-7 and TRBJ2-7; possibly TRBD2 for D (6 bases). This CDR3 is 14 amino acids long. Per the germline V gene, CDR1 is SSHAT and CDR2 is FNYEAQ (reference sequence). V gave up 1 base and J gave up 3 bases, with 10 bases separating them. The CDR3 nucleotides read TGTGCCAGCAGCTTAGAACAGACTAGCTACGAGCAGTACTTC. Encoded protein: CASSLEQTSYEQYF.

The chain uses TRBV6-1 and TRBJ1-1, with 9 positions matching TRBD1. There are 14 residues in the CDR3. V dropped 0 bases and J dropped 5; count of bases not matched to a gene: 1. Germline CDR1 and CDR2: MNHNS and SASEGT. The CDR3 loop is CASSEAGTGTEAFF. The CDR3 DNA is TGTGCCAGCAGTGAAGCGGGGACAGGGACTGAAGCTTTCTTT.

The rearrangement uses TRBV28 and TRBJ1-2; a weak D match, TRBD1 (5 bases). The CDR3 consists of 17 residues. V lost 7 bases and J 7 bases, leaving 28 bases between the germline ends. Germline V gene sequence: CDR1 MDHEN, CDR2 SYDVKM. This CDR3 is CASTKEGRGLGVSGYTF. In DNA form, the CDR3 reads TGTGCCAGCACTAAGGAGGGGCGCGGGTTAGGGGTGAGTGGCTACACCTTC.

This rearrangement joins TRBV5-4 to TRBJ2-2; weak D call: TRBD1 (6 bases). Germline CDR1 and CDR2: SGHNT and YYREEE (reference sequence). V lost 4 bases and J lost 2, with 12 bases in between. The length of the CDR3 is 15 residues. The CDR3 is CASSSKQGNTGELFF. The CDR3, as DNA: TGTGCCAGCAGCAGCAAACAGGGAAACACCGGGGAGCTGTTTTTT.

J is TRBJ2-1 and V is TRBV9; D call uncertain. Trimming pared 3 bases from V and 4 bases from J, leaving 8 bases between. The CDR3 consists of 13 residues. CDR1 and CDR2 (germline): SGDLS, YYNGEE. CDR3 region: CASSALQYNEQFF. CDR3 DNA sequence: TGTGCCAGCAGCGCCCTGCAGTACAATGAGCAGTTCTTC.

V gene TRBV5-1 combines with J gene TRBJ2-7; 7 bases align to TRBD1. The V gene's germline CDR1 is SGHRS and CDR2 YFSETQ. This CDR3 has 18 amino acids. V lost 1 base to trimming and J lost 1 base; unmatched junction nucleotides: 14. CDR3 coding DNA: TGCGCCAGCAGCTTGATCCGAGGTAGGGGGACAGATTCCTACGAGCAGTACTTC. Translating it yields CASSLIRGRGTDSYEQYF.

This chain joins TRBV19 and TRBJ1-3; D call uncertain. With 6 bases removed from V and 2 bases from J, the gap between germline ends came to 8 bases. Germline CDR1 is LNHDA and CDR2 is SQIVND (reference sequence). The CDR3 loop spans 13 amino acids. The CDR3 DNA is TGTGCCAGTAGGGCCTCCCCTGGAAACACCATATATTTT. Amino acids: CASRASPGNTIYF.

J is TRBJ1-2 and V is TRBV2; no reliable D call. The CDR3 covers 14 residues. Germline V gene data show CDR1 as SNHLY and CDR2 as FYNNEI. V lost 3 bases and J 4 bases, leaving 12 bases between the germline ends. In DNA, the CDR3 is TGTGCCAGCAGTGATCCCGGGAAGGGCTATGGCTACACCTTC. Protein product: CASSDPGKGYGYTF.

The genes are TRBV19 and TRBJ1-5; D gene unclear. Germline assignment: CDR1 LNHDA and CDR2 SQIVND (reference sequence). The CDR3 runs 16 residues. V shed 4 bases and J shed 2 bases, with 15 bases lying between them. This CDR3 is CASSTRSLNGNQPQHF. As DNA, the CDR3 is TGTGCCAGTAGTACCCGGTCCCTAAACGGCAATCAGCCCCAGCATTTT.

Comment on this clone: Relative to the germline gene, one junction end is altered; a read error may explain this. V is TRBV7-9 and J is TRBJ1-1; the D gene is possibly TRBD1 (5 bases). The length of the CDR3 is 11 residues. Per the germline V gene, CDR1 is SEHNR and CDR2 is FQNEAQ (reference sequence). This CDR3 is CASTSGAGGEF. The DNA for the CDR3 is TGTGCCAGCACCTCCGGGGCGGGGGGAGAGTTT.

This chain joins TRBV29-1 and TRBJ2-3, with 12 bases that match TRBD2. After removal of 3 bases from V and 4 bases from J, the junction contained 5 bases not matched to a gene. CDR3 size: 15 residues. In germline, CDR1 is SQVTM, CDR2 ANQGSEA. This CDR3 reads CSVEGLAGGADTQYF. CDR3 DNA sequence: TGCAGCGTTGAGGGGCTAGCGGGAGGGGCAGATACGCAGTATTTT.

The V and J genes are TRBV2 and TRBJ1-3, with D perhaps TRBD1 (6 bases). Germline CDR1 is SNHLY and CDR2 is FYNNEI. Trimming removed 2 bases at V and 4 bases at J, with 9 bases between. There are 14 residues in the CDR3. CDR3 sequence (DNA): TGTGCCAGCAGTGAATGGGGGCCGGGAAACACCATATATTTT. Its protein is CASSEWGPGNTIYF. The variable domain in full, with the rest retrieved from reference TRBV2 and TRBJ1-3, is EPEVTQTPSHQVTQMGQEVILRCVPISNHLYFYWYRQILGQKVEFLVSFYNNEISEKSEIFDDQFSVERPDGSNFTLKIRSTKLEDSAMYFCASSEWGPGNTIYFGEGSWLTVV.

The chain combines TRBV15 with TRBJ2-7; perhaps TRBD2 as D (5 bases). CDR3 length: 16 amino acids. Germline loops: CDR1 LNHNV, CDR2 YYDKDF (reference sequence). V lost 0 bases to trimming and J lost 0 bases, with 12 bases between them. In nucleotides, the CDR3 is TGTGCCACCAGCAGAGATCGGAGGAGTCTCTCCTACGAGCAGTACTTC. Translation gives CATSRDRRSLSYEQYF.

This chain uses TRBV7-2 with TRBJ2-5, with 9 nucleotides matching TRBD2. Trimming cost V 5 bases and J 0 bases; bases outside gene matches: 4. This CDR3 is built from 15 residues. Germline loops: CDR1 SGHTA, CDR2 FQGNSA. CDR3 loop: CASSPVAGDQETQYF. In DNA, the CDR3 is TGTGCCAGCAGCCCCGTAGCGGGAGACCAAGAGACCCAGTACTTC.

The chain carries TRBV27 and TRBJ2-7; 15 positions match TRBD2. Germline loops: CDR1 MNHEY, CDR2 SMNVEV (reference sequence). The V segment lost 5 bases and the J segment 6 bases; nucleotides outside the gene matches: 14. The CDR3 runs to 18 residues. CDR3 loop: CASSLPPGLAGGSGEQYF. CDR3 coding DNA: TGTGCCAGCAGTCTCCCTCCGGGACTAGCGGGAGGAAGTGGCGAGCAGTACTTC.

The chain has TRBV6-5 and TRBJ1-1; D is ambiguous. This CDR3 region has 15 residues. Trimming removed 6 bases from V and 4 bases from J, with 18 bases in between. Looked up from germline, CDR1 is MNHEY and CDR2 is SVGAGI. CDR3 amino acids: CASSIFSGGGTEAFF. DNA of the CDR3: TGTGCCAGCAGCATCTTTTCCGGAGGCGGCACTGAAGCTTTCTTT.

This clone was recorded once. V usage is TRBV27 and J usage is TRBJ2-7, with 7 bases lining up with TRBD2. CDR3 length: 17 residues. CDR1 is MNHEY and CDR2 is SMNVEV in the germline V gene (reference sequence). V lost 7 bases, J lost 4 bases, and 19 bases stayed unmatched. The CDR3 region is CASTYPSGLLVSYEQYF. CDR3 DNA: TGTGCCAGCACCTATCCTAGCGGACTCTTGGTGTCTTACGAGCAGTACTTC.